This T cell receptor (beta chain) is from a study of control samples from healthy donors and cancer patients (dated by TCRdb to between 2020 and 2021). Between the V and J ends, shortened by 4 bases and 5 bases respectively, the junction contains 14 bases. From the germline V gene, CDR1 is SGHTA and CDR2 is FQGNSA. The CDR3, cysteine through phenylalanine, is 15 amino acids long. Of all the DNA, just the CDR3 is kept, 45 bases in frame from base 1. In the case of this clone: Its binding antigen is unknown. Base qualities are not recorded, but no much larger clone differs from it by a single base.

The library relied on the immunoSEQ multiplex PCR assay. TCRdb's version of the immuneACCESS table is confined to in-frame rearrangements and falls short of the full clone set. An unresolved V gene accounts for under half of the shortfall where checked; the remainder is of unknown origin. This sample lists about 110,000 clones; 85% to 90% were detected once. The top ten hold about 16% of the sample. Sequenced material: blood. This receptor was obtained from a woman aged 45-60 years in good health. The V gene is TRBV7-2 and the J gene is TRBJ2-2; matching of 5 bases hints at TRBD1 as the D gene. The base sequence is TGTGCCAGCAGCTCCGGGCTAAGGGGTACCGGGGAGCTGTTTTTT. Translation gives CASSSGLRGTGELFF.